This is a list of T cell receptor beta chains from one sample in a study of blood T cell repertoires in COVID-19. Method: immunoSEQ multiplex PCR; TCRdb's copy keeps in-frame clones and lacks some. Among 120,000 or so clones listed, about 90% were seen once. Sequencing was performed on peripheral blood. The receptors shown here come from a woman between 55 and 75 years old with COVID-19, enrolled during active disease. Each CDR3 is given with its conserved first and last residue. A D gene is named only where the DNA matches it firmly. Clone sizes are given selectively: once, few, many, or a class where the clone is expanded.

CDR3 length,V gene,clone size,J gene,D gene,CDR3 protein,CDR3 DNA
14,TRBV25-1,NA,TRBJ2-7,NA,CASSESGSEYEQYF,TGTGCCAGCAGTGAATCGGGGTCGGAATACGAGCAGTACTTC
15,TRBV4-2,once,TRBJ2-3,TRBD2,CASSQASGITDTQYF,TGTGCCAGCAGCCAAGCTAGCGGGATCACAGATACGCAGTATTTT
17,TRBV5-4,once,TRBJ2-5,TRBD2,CASSFGLAGGMGETQYF,TGTGCCAGCAGCTTCGGACTAGCGGGGGGAATGGGAGAGACCCAGTACTTC
13,TRBV19,NA,TRBJ1-1,TRBD1,CASSMGRGVEAFF,TGTGCCAGTAGTATGGGCAGGGGGGTTGAAGCTTTCTTT
13,TRBV5-8,NA,TRBJ1-2,NA,CASSLDQAYGYTF,TGTGCCAGCAGCTTGGACCAGGCCTATGGCTACACCTTC
13,TRBV19,few,TRBJ2-7,NA,CASSMRSGYEQYF,TGTGCCAGTAGTATGCGATCGGGCTACGAGCAGTACTTC
12,TRBV30,NA,TRBJ1-1,NA,CAWARGEGEAFF,TGTGCCTGGGCCAGGGGAGAGGGTGAAGCTTTCTTT
16,TRBV2,NA,TRBJ1-3,NA,CASSVVRATSGNTIYF,TGTGCCAGCAGTGTCGTGAGGGCAACCTCTGGAAACACCATATATTTT
14,TRBV5-1,NA,TRBJ1-6,NA,CASKEVLDNSPLHF,TGCGCCAGCAAGGAGGTGCTGGATAATTCACCCCTCCACTTT
14,TRBV9,NA,TRBJ2-1,NA,CASSPGTYNNEQFF,TGTGCCAGCAGCCCCGGGACTTATAACAATGAGCAGTTCTTC
14,TRBV9,NA,TRBJ1-2,NA,CASSSDVQGRGYTF,TGTGCCAGCAGCTCCGACGTTCAGGGCCGCGGCTACACCTTC
12,TRBV7-9,NA,TRBJ2-7,NA,CASSLENPSLYF,TGTGCCAGCAGCTTAGAAAATCCGAGTCTTTACTTC
17,TRBV5-1,NA,TRBJ2-7,NA,CASSLVEGANLGYEQYF,TGCGCCAGCAGCTTGGTGGAGGGGGCGAATTTGGGTTACGAGCAGTACTTC
16,TRBV7-2,once,TRBJ2-3,TRBD1,CASSLEDRGGTDTQYF,TGTGCCAGCAGCTTAGAGGACAGGGGAGGGACAGATACGCAGTATTTT
17,TRBV27,NA,TRBJ1-2,TRBD1,CASSFNADRVRNYGYTF,TGTGCCAGCAGCTTCAACGCCGACAGGGTGAGGAACTATGGCTACACCTTC
12,TRBV28,NA,TRBJ1-2,NA,CASSAISFVYTF,TGTGCCAGCAGTGCTATTTCATTTGTCTACACCTTC
15,TRBV5-1,NA,TRBJ2-1,TRBD2,CASRYGLARNNEQFF,TGCGCCAGCAGATATGGACTAGCTCGGAACAATGAGCAGTTCTTC
15,TRBV30,NA,TRBJ1-3,NA,CAWSPTGLTGNTIYF,TGTGCCTGGTCCCCGACAGGTTTGACCGGAAACACCATATATTTT
10,TRBV2,NA,TRBJ2-1,TRBD1,CASRDRQQFF,TGTGCCAGCCGGGACAGACAGCAGTTCTTC
14,TRBV6-5,NA,TRBJ1-2,TRBD1,CASGRQGGGYGYTF,TGTGCCAGCGGACGACAGGGCGGGGGGTATGGCTACACCTTC
16,TRBV30,NA,TRBJ2-3,NA,CAWSRRGAFLTDTQYF,TGTGCCTGGAGCCGCCGGGGGGCTTTTCTCACAGATACGCAGTATTTT
15,TRBV6-2/TRBV6-3,NA,TRBJ1-5,TRBD1,CASRYRDREAQPQHF,TGTGCCAGCAGGTACCGGGACAGGGAGGCGCAGCCCCAGCATTTT
12,TRBV12-3/TRBV12-4,NA,TRBJ2-7,NA,CASSWGGAEQYF,TGTGCCAGCAGTTGGGGGGGGGCCGAGCAGTACTTC
15,TRBV7-9,NA,TRBJ1-5,NA,CASSRGEVSNQPQHF,TGTGCCAGCAGCAGGGGGGAGGTTAGCAATCAGCCCCAGCATTTT
13,TRBV2,few,TRBJ1-1,NA,CASSAQGTAEAFF,TGTGCCAGCAGTGCCCAGGGGACGGCTGAAGCTTTCTTT
14,TRBV7-8,NA,TRBJ1-2,NA,CASSLGTEYYGYTF,TGTGCCAGCAGCTTAGGGACAGAGTACTATGGCTACACCTTC
15,TRBV19,NA,TRBJ1-2,TRBD1,CATSSAGTGDYGYTF,TGTGCCACCAGCTCCGCCGGGACAGGGGACTATGGCTACACCTTC
13,TRBV29-1,once,TRBJ1-4,TRBD1,CSARDSSNEKLFF,TGCAGCGCTAGGGACAGCAGCAATGAAAAACTGTTTTTT
14,TRBV19,NA,TRBJ1-2,NA,CASSKALENYGYTF,TGTGCCAGTAGTAAGGCGTTGGAGAACTATGGCTACACCTTC
17,TRBV9,NA,TRBJ1-6,TRBD1,CASSPEAGQGYNSPLHF,TGTGCCAGCAGCCCAGAGGCTGGACAGGGCTATAATTCACCCCTCCACTTT
13,TRBV5-1,NA,TRBJ1-3,NA,CASSLDRGNTIYF,TGCGCCAGCAGCTTGGACAGGGGAAACACCATATATTTT